A selection of T cell receptor beta chains follows, all from one sample in a study of CD8 T cells in Susac syndrome. In TCRdb, the immunoSEQ multiplex PCR reads were re-called with MiXCR into one record per CDR3 protein. The sample contains approximately 150,000 distinct CDR3 sequences, under 95% of which appear only once. The source material was CD4+ T cells from PBMCs. The receptors derive from a human donor with multiple sclerosis. The CDR3 runs from the conserved cysteine through the conserved F or W. A D gene is named only where the DNA matches it firmly. Clone size is not always given. Where it is, it says once, few, many or a class for expanded clones.

TRBV4-1	-	TRBJ2-2	-	CASSQVPRQAGTGELFF	TGCGCCAGCAGCCAAGTGCCTCGGCAGGCGGGCACCGGGGAGCTGTTTTTT
TRBV24-1	-	TRBJ2-1	TRBD2	CATSGRTSGGSNEQFF	TGTGCCACCAGTGGCCGGACTAGCGGGGGTAGTAATGAGCAGTTCTTC
TRBV29-1	-	TRBJ2-3	-	CSVGRVGDTQYF	TGCAGCGTTGGCAGGGTAGGCGATACGCAGTATTTT
TRBV3-1	-	TRBJ1-2	-	CASSQDRGGNYGYTF	TGTGCCAGCAGCCAAGATCGTGGGGGAAACTATGGCTACACCTTC
TRBV24-1	-	TRBJ2-1	TRBD1	CATSELTGGGHNEQFF	TGTGCCACCAGTGAGCTGACAGGGGGCGGCCACAATGAGCAGTTCTTC
TRBV29-1	-	TRBJ1-1	-	CSVGGTPNTEAFF	TGCAGCGTTGGGGGCACCCCGAACACTGAAGCTTTCTTT
TRBV12-3/TRBV12-4	-	TRBJ1-2	TRBD1	CASSLDWGQGGDGYTF	TGTGCCAGCAGTTTAGATTGGGGACAGGGAGGAGATGGCTACACCTTC
TRBV5-1	-	TRBJ1-2	-	CASSLGQRGGYGYTF	TGCGCCAGCAGCTTGGGGCAAAGGGGCGGATATGGCTACACCTTC
TRBV7-2	-	TRBJ2-2	-	CASSLNLGTGELFF	TGTGCCAGCAGCCTCAATTTGGGCACCGGGGAGCTGTTTTTT
TRBV6-5	-	TRBJ1-1	TRBD1	CASSYGTGTANTEAFF	TGTGCCAGCAGTTACGGGACCGGGACAGCTAACACTGAAGCTTTCTTT
TRBV21-1	-	TRBJ1-5	-	CASSKQGRSRQPQHF	TGTGCCAGCAGCAAACAGGGCAGATCACGTCAGCCCCAGCATTTT
TRBV24-1	-	TRBJ2-5	TRBD1	CATSDPTGGILQETQYF	TGTGCCACCAGTGATCCCACAGGGGGCATACTCCAAGAGACCCAGTACTTC
TRBV12-5	once	TRBJ1-5	-	CASGTTLNQPQHF	TGTGCTAGTGGAACAACCCTCAATCAGCCCCAGCATTTT
TRBV23-1	few	TRBJ2-5	-	CASSQCGGANVETQYF	TGCGCCAGCAGTCAATGTGGGGGCGCGAATGTGGAGACCCAGTACTTC
TRBV7-3	-	TRBJ2-5	TRBD2	CASSPRTSGEETQYF	TGTGCCAGCAGCCCCCGGACTAGCGGGGAAGAGACCCAGTACTTC
TRBV10-3	once	TRBJ2-7	-	CAITGTLSYEQYF	TGTGCCATCACTGGGACCCTCAGCTACGAGCAGTACTTC
TRBV5-1	-	TRBJ2-7	-	CASSPTAAFYEQYF	TGCGCCAGCAGCCCGACAGCTGCCTTCTACGAGCAGTACTTC
TRBV5-1	-	TRBJ2-7	TRBD2	CASAAGVSEQYF	TGCGCCAGCGCGGCGGGGGTAAGCGAGCAGTACTTC
TRBV7-8	few	TRBJ2-3	-	CASSPHTDTQYF	TGTGCCAGCAGCCCACACACAGATACGCAGTATTTT
TRBV2	-	TRBJ1-2	TRBD1	CASRRQGEGYTF	TGTGCCAGCAGGAGACAGGGTGAGGGCTACACCTTC
TRBV5-1	-	TRBJ2-6	-	CASSPRGGANVLTF	TGCGCCAGCAGCCCGAGGGGCGGGGCCAACGTCCTGACTTTC
TRBV18	-	TRBJ2-7	-	CASSPPDTEERTDF	TGTGCCAGCTCACCACCGGACACCGAGGAGAGAACGGACTTC
TRBV5-1	-	TRBJ1-1	-	CASSFDGNTEAFF	TGCGCCAGCAGCTTTGACGGAAACACTGAAGCTTTCTTT
TRBV12-3/TRBV12-4	-	TRBJ1-5	TRBD1	CASSSRTGRQHF	TGTGCCAGCAGTTCCCGGACAGGTCGACAGCATTTT
TRBV12-5	-	TRBJ2-1	TRBD1	CASGPGQGALEQFF	TGTGCTAGTGGTCCTGGACAGGGGGCGCTTGAGCAGTTCTTC
TRBV4-1	-	TRBJ1-5	-	CASSQVEGSNQPQHF	TGCGCCAGCAGCCAAGTGGAGGGTAGCAATCAGCCCCAGCATTTT
TRBV6-2/TRBV6-3	-	TRBJ1-2	TRBD1	CASSYYDRAYGYTF	TGTGCCAGCAGTTACTACGACAGGGCCTATGGCTACACCTTC
TRBV12-3/TRBV12-4	many	TRBJ2-3	-	CASSLAGTDTQYF	TGTGCCAGCAGTTTAGCGGGCACAGATACGCAGTATTTT